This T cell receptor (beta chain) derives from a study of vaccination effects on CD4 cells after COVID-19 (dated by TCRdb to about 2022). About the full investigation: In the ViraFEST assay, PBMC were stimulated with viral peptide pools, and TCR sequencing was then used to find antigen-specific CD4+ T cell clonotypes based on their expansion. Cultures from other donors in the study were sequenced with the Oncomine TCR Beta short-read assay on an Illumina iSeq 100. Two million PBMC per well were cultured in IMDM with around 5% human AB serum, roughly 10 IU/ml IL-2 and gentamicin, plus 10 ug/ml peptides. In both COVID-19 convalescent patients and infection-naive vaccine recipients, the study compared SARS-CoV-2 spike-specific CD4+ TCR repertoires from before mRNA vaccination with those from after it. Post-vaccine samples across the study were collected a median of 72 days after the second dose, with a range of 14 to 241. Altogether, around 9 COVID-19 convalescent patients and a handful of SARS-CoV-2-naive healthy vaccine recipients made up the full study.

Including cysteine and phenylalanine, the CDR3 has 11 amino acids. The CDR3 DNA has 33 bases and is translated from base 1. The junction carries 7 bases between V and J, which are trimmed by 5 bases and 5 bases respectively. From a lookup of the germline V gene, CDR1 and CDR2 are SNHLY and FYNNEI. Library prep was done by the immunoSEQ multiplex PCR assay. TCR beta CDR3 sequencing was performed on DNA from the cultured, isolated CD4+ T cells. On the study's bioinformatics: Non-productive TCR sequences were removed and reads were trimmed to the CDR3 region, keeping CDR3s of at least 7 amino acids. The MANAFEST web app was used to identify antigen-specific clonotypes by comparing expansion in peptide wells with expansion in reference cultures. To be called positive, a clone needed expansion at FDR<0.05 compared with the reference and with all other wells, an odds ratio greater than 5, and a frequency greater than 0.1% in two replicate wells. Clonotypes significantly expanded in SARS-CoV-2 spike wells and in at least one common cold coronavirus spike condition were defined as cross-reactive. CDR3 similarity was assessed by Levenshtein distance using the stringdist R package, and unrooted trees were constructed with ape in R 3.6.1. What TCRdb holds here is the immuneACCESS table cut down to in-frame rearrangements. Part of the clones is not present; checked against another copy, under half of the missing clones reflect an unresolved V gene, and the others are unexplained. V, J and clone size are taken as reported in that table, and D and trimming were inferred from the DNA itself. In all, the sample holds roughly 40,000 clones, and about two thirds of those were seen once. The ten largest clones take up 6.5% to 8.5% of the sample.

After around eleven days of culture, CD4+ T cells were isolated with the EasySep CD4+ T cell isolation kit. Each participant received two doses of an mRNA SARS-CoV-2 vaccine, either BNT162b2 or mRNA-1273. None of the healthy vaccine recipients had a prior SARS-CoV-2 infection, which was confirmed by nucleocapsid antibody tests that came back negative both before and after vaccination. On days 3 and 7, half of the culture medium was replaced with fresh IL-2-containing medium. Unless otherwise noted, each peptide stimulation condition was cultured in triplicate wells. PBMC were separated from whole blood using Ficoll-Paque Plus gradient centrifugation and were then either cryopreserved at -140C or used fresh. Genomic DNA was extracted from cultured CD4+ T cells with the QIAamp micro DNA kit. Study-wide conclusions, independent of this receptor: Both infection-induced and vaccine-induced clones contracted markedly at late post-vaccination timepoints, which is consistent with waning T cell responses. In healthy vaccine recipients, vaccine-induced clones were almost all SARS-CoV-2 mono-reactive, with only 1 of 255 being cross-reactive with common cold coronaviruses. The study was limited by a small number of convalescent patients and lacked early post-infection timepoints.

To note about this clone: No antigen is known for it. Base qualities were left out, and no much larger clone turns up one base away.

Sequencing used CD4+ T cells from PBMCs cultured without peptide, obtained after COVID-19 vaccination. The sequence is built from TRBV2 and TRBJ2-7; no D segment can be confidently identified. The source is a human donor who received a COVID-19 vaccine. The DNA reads TGTGCCAGCAGTCCTCTCCACGAGCAGTACTTC. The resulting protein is CASSPLHEQYF.